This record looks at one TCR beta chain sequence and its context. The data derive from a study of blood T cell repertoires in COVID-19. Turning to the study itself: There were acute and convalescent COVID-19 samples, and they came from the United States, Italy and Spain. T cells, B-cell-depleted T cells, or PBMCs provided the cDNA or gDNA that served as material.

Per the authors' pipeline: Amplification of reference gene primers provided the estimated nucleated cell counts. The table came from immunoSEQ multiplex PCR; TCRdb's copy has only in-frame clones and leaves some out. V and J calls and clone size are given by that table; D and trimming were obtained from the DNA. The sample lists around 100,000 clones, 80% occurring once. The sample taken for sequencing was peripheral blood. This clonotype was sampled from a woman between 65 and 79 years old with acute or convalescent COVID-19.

This CDR3 is CASSLAGTGTSGNEQFF. In DNA form, the CDR3 reads TGTGCCAGCAGCTTAGCCGGGACAGGGACGTCTGGCAATGAGCAGTTCTTC. The chain recombines TRBV11-3 with TRBJ2-1, with 9 bases aligning to TRBD1. J gave up 6 bases and V 1 base, and 10 bases lay outside the gene matches. The V gene's germline CDR1 is SGHNT and CDR2 YENEEA. This CDR3 comprises 17 residues.